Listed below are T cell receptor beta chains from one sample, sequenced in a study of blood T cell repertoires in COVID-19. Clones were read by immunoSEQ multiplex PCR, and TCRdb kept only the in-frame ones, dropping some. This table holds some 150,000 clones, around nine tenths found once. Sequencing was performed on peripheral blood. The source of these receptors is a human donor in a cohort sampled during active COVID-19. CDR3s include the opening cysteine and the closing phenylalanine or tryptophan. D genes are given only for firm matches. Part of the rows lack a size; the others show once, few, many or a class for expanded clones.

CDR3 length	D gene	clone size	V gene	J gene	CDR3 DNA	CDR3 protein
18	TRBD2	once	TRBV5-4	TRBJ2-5	TGTGCCAGCAGCTTGGAGGGGGGGCTAGCGGGACCGTGGGAGACCCAGTACTTC	CASSLEGGLAGPWETQYF
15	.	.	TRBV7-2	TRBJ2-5	TGTGCCAGCAGCTTGGGGGCGGGAGCCAGGGGGACCCAGTACTTC	CASSLGAGARGTQYF
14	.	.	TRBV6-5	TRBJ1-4	TGTGCCAGCAGCCAGGACAGAAGAGATGAAAAACTGTTTTTT	CASSQDRRDEKLFF
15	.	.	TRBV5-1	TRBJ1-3	TGCGCCAGCTCCGACCCCGGGGGCTCTGGAAACACCATATATTTT	CASSDPGGSGNTIYF
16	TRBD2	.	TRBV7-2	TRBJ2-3	TGTGCCAGCAGCAATCCCCTAGCGGGGTCAACAGATACGCAGTATTTT	CASSNPLAGSTDTQYF
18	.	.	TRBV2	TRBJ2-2	TGTGCCAGCAGTGAAGGCAGACTACAAGGGAGCGGCACCGGGGAGCTGTTTTTT	CASSEGRLQGSGTGELFF
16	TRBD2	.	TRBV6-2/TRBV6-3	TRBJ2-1	TGTGCCAGCAGCAGACGCGGGGGGCCATCCCAAAATGAGCAGTTCTTC	CASSRRGGPSQNEQFF
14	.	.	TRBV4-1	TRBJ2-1	TGCGCCAGCCGACTTTTAAGAACGACCAATGAGCAGTTCTTC	CASRLLRTTNEQFF
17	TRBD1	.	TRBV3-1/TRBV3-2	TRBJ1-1	TGTGCCAGCAGCCAACTCGACAGGGGGGCCTTGAACACTGAAGCTTTCTTT	CASSQLDRGALNTEAFF
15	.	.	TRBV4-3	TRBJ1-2	TGCGCCAGCAGCCCCGGTTCCGGGGGGGCGCGTGGCTACACCTTC	CASSPGSGGARGYTF
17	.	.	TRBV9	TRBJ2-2	TGTGCCAGCAGCAGAGAACCGGGACTCCAGAACACCGGGGAGCTGTTTTTT	CASSREPGLQNTGELFF
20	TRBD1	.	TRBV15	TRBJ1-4	TGTGCCACCAGCAGAGATTACCGGGACAGGGGTGGGGCAACTAATGAAAAACTGTTTTTT	CATSRDYRDRGGATNEKLFF
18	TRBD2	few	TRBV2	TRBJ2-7	TGTGCCAGCAGTGAAGTCTATAGCGGGGTGGGAGCCTACTACGAGCAGTACTTC	CASSEVYSGVGAYYEQYF
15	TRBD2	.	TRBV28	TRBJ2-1	TGTGCCAGCAGTTTATCGGGAGCGGGAGGGAATGAGCAGTTCTTC	CASSLSGAGGNEQFF
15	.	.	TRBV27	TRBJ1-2	TGTGCCAGCAGTCCTCGAAGTGTTCTAAACTATGGCTACACCTTC	CASSPRSVLNYGYTF
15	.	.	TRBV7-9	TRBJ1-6	TGTGCCAGCAGCTTAAACTCCGCGGAGGATTCACCCCTCCACTTT	CASSLNSAEDSPLHF
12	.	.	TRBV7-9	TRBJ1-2	TGTGCCAGCAGCTTAACGACATGGGGCTACACCTTC	CASSLTTWGYTF
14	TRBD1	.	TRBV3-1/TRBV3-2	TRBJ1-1	TGTGCCAGCAGCCCCGGACAGGGGGAGGCTGAAGCTTTCTTT	CASSPGQGEAEAFF
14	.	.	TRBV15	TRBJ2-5	TGTGCCACCAGCAGAATCAGGAATCAAGAGACCCAGTACTTC	CATSRIRNQETQYF
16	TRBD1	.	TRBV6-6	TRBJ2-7	TGTGCCAGCAGTTTGCTCGGGACAGGGGTTTCCTACGAGCAGTACTTC	CASSLLGTGVSYEQYF
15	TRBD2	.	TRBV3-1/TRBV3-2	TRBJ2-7	TGTGCCAGCAGCCAAGGTCCGGGACTAGTCTACGAGCAGTACTTC	CASSQGPGLVYEQYF
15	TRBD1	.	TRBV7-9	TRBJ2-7	TGTGCCAGCGGCCTGGGACAGCAACCGTCCTACGAGCAGTACTTC	CASGLGQQPSYEQYF
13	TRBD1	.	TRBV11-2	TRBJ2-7	TGTGCCAGCAGCCTCGGGACAGACTACGAGCAGTACTTC	CASSLGTDYEQYF
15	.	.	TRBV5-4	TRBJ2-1	TGTGCCAGCAGCTTGGACCGGAGCTCCTACAATGAGCAGTTCTTC	CASSLDRSSYNEQFF
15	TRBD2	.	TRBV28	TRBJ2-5	TGTGCCACGGGTATTATCGGGAGGGCAGGGGAGACCCAGTACTTC	CATGIIGRAGETQYF
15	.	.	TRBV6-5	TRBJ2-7	TGTGCCAGCAGTTACACCTACAGGGACGGCTACGAGCAGTACTTC	CASSYTYRDGYEQYF
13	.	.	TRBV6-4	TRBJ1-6	TGTGCCAGCAGTGGCCCCAGGGCTTCACCCCTCCACTTT	CASSGPRASPLHF
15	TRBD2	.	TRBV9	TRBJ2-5	TGTGCCAGCAGCGTAGTGCCTAGCGGGGAAGAGACCCAGTACTTC	CASSVVPSGEETQYF
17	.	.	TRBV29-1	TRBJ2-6	TGCAGCGTTGAGGCAGGGTCGGGCATCTCTGGGGCCAACGTCCTGACTTTC	CSVEAGSGISGANVLTF
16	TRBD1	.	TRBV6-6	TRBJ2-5	TGTGCCAGCAGGGCAGGGGGGACAGGGCGGGAAGAGACCCAGTACTTC	CASRAGGTGREETQYF
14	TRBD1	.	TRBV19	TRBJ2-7	TGTGCCAGTAGAGACAGGGGGGGAACCTACGAGCAGTACTTC	CASRDRGGTYEQYF
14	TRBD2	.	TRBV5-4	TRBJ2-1	TGTGCCAGCAGCTTGTTGCTAGCGGGAGATGAGCAGTTCTTC	CASSLLLAGDEQFF
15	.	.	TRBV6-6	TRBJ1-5	TGTGCCAGCTTTAAATCTGTTGGAGGCAATCAGCCCCAGCATTTT	CASFKSVGGNQPQHF
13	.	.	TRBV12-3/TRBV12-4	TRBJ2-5	TGTGCCAGCAGCTACAGGGAGGGCGAGACCCAGTACTTC	CASSYREGETQYF
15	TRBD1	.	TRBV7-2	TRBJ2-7	TGTGCCAGCAGCTTAGAGCAGGGGGTCGCCTACGAGCAGTACTTC	CASSLEQGVAYEQYF
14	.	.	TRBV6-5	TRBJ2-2	TGTGCCAGCAGGGAGACAGGGAGGACCGGGGAGCTGTTTTTT	CASRETGRTGELFF
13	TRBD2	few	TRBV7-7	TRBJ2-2	TGTGCTAGCAGCCCGGGACTAGCCGGGGAGCTGTTTTTT	CASSPGLAGELFF
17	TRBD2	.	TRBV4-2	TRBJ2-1	TGTGCCAGCAGCCAAGATCCACTAGCGGGGGGCTTCAATGAGCAGTTCTTC	CASSQDPLAGGFNEQFF
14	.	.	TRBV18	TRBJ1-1	TGTGCCAGCTCACCACAGCAAATGAACACTGAAGCTTTCTTT	CASSPQQMNTEAFF
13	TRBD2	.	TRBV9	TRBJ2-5	TGTGCCAGCAGCGTTAGCGGGGAAGAGACCCAGTACTTC	CASSVSGEETQYF
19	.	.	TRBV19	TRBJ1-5	TGTGCCAGTAGTACGGGGGGCAGATGGGGAGGAAGTGGGGATCAGCCCCAGCATTTT	CASSTGGRWGGSGDQPQHF
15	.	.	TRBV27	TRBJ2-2	TGTGCCAGCAGGGTCGCGGCAGGGGTTCCCGGGGAGCTGTTTTTT	CASRVAAGVPGELFF
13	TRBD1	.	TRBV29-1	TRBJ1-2	TGCAGCGTTGATGACAGGGGGCATCGGGGCTACACCTTC	CSVDDRGHRGYTF
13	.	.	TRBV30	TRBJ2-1	TGTGCCTGGAGTCCCACTAGGGCCAATGAGCAGTTCTTC	CAWSPTRANEQFF
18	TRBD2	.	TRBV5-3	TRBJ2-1	TGTGCCAGAAGCCGAGGGACTAGCGGGAGAAGTCACTACAATGAGCAGTTCTTC	CARSRGTSGRSHYNEQFF
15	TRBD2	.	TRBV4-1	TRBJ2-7	TGCGCCAGCAGCCATTCCACGGGAGGGTTTTACGAGCAGTACTTC	CASSHSTGGFYEQYF
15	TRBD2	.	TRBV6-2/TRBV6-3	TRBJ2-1	TGTGCCAGCAGCCCACGGGGGGGCCCATACAATGAGCAGTTCTTC	CASSPRGGPYNEQFF
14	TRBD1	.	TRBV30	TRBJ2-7	TGTGCCTGGGACAGGGGGCTCTCCGTTTACGAGCAGTACTTC	CAWDRGLSVYEQYF
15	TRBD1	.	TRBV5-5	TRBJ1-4	TGTGCCAGCAGCTCTACAGGGGGCTCGGGGGAAAAACTGTTTTTT	CASSSTGGSGEKLFF
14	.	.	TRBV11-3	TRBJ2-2	TGTGCCAGCAGCCCTTCGCGGGGCACCGGGGAGCTGTTTTTT	CASSPSRGTGELFF
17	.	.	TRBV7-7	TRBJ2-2	TGTGCTAGCAGCTTAGCGAACGCGGGACTGAACACCGGGGAGCTGTTTTTT	CASSLANAGLNTGELFF
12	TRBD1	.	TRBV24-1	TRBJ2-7	TGTGCCACAGGGGACAGGGGCAGAAAGCAGTACTTC	CATGDRGRKQYF
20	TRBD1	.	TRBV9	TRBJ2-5	TGTGCCAGCAGCGCCACCTTTAAGGGGTATGGGACAGGCGCACAAGAGACCCAGTACTTC	CASSATFKGYGTGAQETQYF
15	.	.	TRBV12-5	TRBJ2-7	TGTGCTAGTGGGTCCGGGACACACTTCTCCTACGAGCAGTACTTC	CASGSGTHFSYEQYF
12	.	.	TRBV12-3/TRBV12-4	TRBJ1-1	TGTGCCAGCAGATTAATCGACACTGAAGCTTTCTTT	CASRLIDTEAFF